The T cell receptor (beta chain) under discussion was sequenced for a study of blood T cell repertoires in COVID-19. Trimming removed 1 base from V and 3 bases from J, with 10 bases in between. The CDR3 length is 14 residues. Germline values: CDR1 SNHLY, CDR2 FYNNEI. Per the authors' pipeline: Nucleated cell counts were estimated from reference gene primer amplification. Measured with immunoSEQ multiplex PCR; TCRdb has only the in-frame clones, and not every one. That table gives V, J and clone size, and the DNA gave D and trimming. The top ten hold under 6% of the sample, which has approximately 300,000 clones, 70% to 90% seen once.

The chain links TRBV2 to TRBJ2-7; the D is unclear. The TCR originated in a woman aged 25 to 45 who had recovered from COVID-19. The sequenced material came from PBMCs or T cells enriched from blood (not recorded which). This CDR3 is CASSEDGHFYEQYF. CDR3 nucleotides: TGTGCCAGCAGTGAAGATGGGCATTTCTACGAGCAGTACTTC.